This TCR beta chain was found in a study of blood T cell repertoires in COVID-19. Study as a whole: The United States, Italy and Spain provided the acute and convalescent COVID-19 samples. Sources were T cells, B-cell-depleted T cells, or PBMCs; the material itself was cDNA or gDNA.

The count of this clone is one. Authors' analysis steps: The authors estimated nucleated cell counts from reference gene primer amplification. The repertoire was sequenced with immunoSEQ multiplex PCR; TCRdb's copy has only in-frame clones and lacks some. The D gene and trimming were derived from the DNA, and the V and J assignments and clone size from that table. The repertoire has approximately 58,000 clones, more than 80% of them found once; the top ten carry 9% to 9.5%. This receptor was taken from a woman at least 80 years old with active COVID-19. The sample was peripheral blood.

CDR3 in DNA: TGTGCCAGCAGCCGACTTAACACCGGGGAGCTGTTTTTT. This gives the protein CASSRLNTGELFF. The chain carries TRBV3-1 (or the pseudogene TRBV3-2) and TRBJ2-2; D is undetermined. Germline V CDR1 and CDR2: LGHDT, YNNKEL (reference sequence). Trimming left V 4 bases short and J 2 bases short, with 5 bases between. The CDR3 has 13 amino acids.